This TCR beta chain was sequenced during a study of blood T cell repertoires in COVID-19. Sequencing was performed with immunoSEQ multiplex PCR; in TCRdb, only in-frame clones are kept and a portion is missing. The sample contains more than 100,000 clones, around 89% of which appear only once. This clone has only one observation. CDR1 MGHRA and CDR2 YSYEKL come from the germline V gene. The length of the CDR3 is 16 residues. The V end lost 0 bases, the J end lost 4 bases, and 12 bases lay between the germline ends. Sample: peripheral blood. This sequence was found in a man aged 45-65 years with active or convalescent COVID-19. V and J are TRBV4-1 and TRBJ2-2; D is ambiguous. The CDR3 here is CASSQDRGRRTGELFF. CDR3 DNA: TGCGCCAGCAGCCAAGATCGAGGTCGACGCACCGGGGAGCTGTTTTTT.